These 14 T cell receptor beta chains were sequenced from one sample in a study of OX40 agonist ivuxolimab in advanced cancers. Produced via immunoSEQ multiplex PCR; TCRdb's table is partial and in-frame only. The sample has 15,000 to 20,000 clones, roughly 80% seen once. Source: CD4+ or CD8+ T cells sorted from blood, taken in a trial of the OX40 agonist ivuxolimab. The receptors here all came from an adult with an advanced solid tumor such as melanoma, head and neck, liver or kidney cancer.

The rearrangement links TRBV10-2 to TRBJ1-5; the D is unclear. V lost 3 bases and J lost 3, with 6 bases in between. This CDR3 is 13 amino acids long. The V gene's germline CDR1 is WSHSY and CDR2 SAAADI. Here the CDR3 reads CASSDMYNQPQHF. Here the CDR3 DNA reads TGCGCCAGCAGTGACATGTACAATCAGCCCCAGCATTTT.

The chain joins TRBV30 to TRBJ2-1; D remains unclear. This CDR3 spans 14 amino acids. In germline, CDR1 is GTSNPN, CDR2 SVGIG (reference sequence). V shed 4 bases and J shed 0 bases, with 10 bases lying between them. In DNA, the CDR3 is TGTGCCTGGATCCCCCCGAGCTCCTACAATGAGCAGTTCTTC. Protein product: CAWIPPSSYNEQFF. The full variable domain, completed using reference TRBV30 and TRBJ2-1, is SQTIHQWPATLVQPVGSPLSLECTVEGTSNPNLYWYRQAAGRGLQLLFYSVGIGQISSEVPQNLSASRPQDRQFILSSKKLLLSDSGFYLCAWIPPSSYNEQFFGPGTRLTVL.

The CDR3 region is CASSFTESYNEQFF. CDR3 nucleotide sequence: TGTGCCAGCAGTTTTACAGAATCCTACAATGAGCAGTTCTTC. The rearrangement uses TRBV28 and TRBJ2-1; D is undetermined. Germline V gene data show CDR1 as MDHEN and CDR2 as SYDVKM. This CDR3 has 14 residues. With 3 bases removed from V and 1 base from J, the gap between germline ends came to 7 bases.

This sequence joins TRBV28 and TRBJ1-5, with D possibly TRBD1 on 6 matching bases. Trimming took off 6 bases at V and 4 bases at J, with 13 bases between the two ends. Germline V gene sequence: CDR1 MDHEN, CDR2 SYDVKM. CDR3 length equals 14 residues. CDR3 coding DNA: TGTGCCAGCAGCTTTTCTAGGGGGAATCAGCCCCAGCATTTT. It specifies CASSFSRGNQPQHF.

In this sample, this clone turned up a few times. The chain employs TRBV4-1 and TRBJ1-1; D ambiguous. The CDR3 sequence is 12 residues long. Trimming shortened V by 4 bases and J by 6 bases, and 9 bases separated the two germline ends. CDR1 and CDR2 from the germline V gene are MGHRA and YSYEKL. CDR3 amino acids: CASSRSKAEAFF. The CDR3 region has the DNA TGCGCCAGCAGCCGATCGAAGGCTGAAGCTTTCTTT.

CDR3 DNA: TGTGCCAGCAGCCCAGGTTGGTCCCAGCATTTT. Protein sequence: CASSPGWSQHF. This chain joins TRBV28 and TRBJ1-5; D unclear. There are 11 residues in the CDR3. V gave up 6 bases and J gave up 11 bases, with 11 bases separating them. From germline, CDR1 is MDHEN and CDR2 SYDVKM. The entire variable domain, with the rest obtained from reference TRBV28 and TRBJ1-5, is as follows: DVKVTQSSRYLVKRTGEKVFLECVQDMDHENMFWYRQDPGLGLRLIYFSYDVKMKEKGDIPEGYSVSREKKERFSLILESASTNQTSMYLCASSPGWSQHFGDGTRLSIL.

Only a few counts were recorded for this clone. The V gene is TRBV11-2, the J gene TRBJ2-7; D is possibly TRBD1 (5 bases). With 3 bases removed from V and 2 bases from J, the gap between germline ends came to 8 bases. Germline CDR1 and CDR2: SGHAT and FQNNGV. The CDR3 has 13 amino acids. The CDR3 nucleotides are TGTGCCAGCAGCTTCCTAGGGGCCTACGAGCAGTACTTC. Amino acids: CASSFLGAYEQYF.

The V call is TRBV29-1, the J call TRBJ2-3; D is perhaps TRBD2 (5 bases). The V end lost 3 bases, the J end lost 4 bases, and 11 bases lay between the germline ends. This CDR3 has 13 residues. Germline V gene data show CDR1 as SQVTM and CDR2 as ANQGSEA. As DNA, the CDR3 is TGCAGCGTTGAGGTCGAGGGTTCAGATACGCAGTATTTT. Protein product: CSVEVEGSDTQYF.

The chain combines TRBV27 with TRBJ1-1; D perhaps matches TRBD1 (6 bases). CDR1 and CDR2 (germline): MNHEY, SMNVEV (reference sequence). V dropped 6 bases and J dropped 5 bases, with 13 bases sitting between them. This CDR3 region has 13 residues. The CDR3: CASSLQGWTEAFF. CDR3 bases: TGTGCCAGCAGCCTACAGGGTTGGACTGAAGCTTTCTTT.

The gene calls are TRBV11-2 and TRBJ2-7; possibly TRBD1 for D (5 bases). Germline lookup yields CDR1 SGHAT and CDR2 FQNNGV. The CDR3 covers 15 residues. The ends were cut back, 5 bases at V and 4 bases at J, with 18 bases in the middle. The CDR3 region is CASSPGQGYRYEQYF. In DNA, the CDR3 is TGTGCCAGCAGCCCTGGCCAGGGCTACCGGTACGAGCAGTACTTC.

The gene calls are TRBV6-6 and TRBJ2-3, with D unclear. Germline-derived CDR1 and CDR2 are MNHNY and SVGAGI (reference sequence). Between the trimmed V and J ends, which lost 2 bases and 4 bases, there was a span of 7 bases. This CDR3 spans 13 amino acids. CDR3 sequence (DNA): TGTGCCAGCAGTTACGGCGTACCAGATACGCAGTATTTT. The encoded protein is CASSYGVPDTQYF.

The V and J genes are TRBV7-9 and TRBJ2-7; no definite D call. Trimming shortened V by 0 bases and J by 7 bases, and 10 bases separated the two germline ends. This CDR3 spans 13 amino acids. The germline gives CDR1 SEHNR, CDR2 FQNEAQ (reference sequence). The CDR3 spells CASSLAMTDEQYF. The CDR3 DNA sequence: TGTGCCAGCAGCTTAGCAATGACGGATGAGCAGTACTTC.

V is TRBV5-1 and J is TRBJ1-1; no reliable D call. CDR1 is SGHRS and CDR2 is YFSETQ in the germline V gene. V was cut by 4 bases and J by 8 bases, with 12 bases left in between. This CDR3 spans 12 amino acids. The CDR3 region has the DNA TGCGCCAGCAGCCCGCGGGAATCGGAAGCTTTCTTT. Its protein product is CASSPRESEAFF.

The CDR3 here is CASSTGLVPPKDTQYF. CDR3 coding DNA: TGTGCCAGCAGCACGGGACTAGTCCCTCCTAAAGATACGCAGTATTTT. This chain uses TRBV11-2 with TRBJ2-3, with 8 bases matching TRBD2. V gave up 5 bases and J gave up 5 bases; unmatched junction bases: 12. Germline V gene data show CDR1 as SGHAT and CDR2 as FQNNGV. This CDR3 is 16 amino acids long.